This TCR beta chain was obtained from a study of response to subunit inactivated influenza vaccine. This clonotype has ten or more counts. The antigen remains undetermined. MiXCR, run by TCRdb on the RT-PCR reads, gives a single entry per CDR3 protein. Of 500,000 to 750,000 distinct CDR3 sequences listed, 11% to 15% were seen once; the top ten hold approximately 10%. The CDR3 sequence is 13 residues long. CDR1 and CDR2 (germline): SQVTM, ANQGSEA. Between the trimmed V and J ends, which lost 4 bases and 7 bases, there was a span of 17 bases. Study-wide results and limits: The authors suggested that every seasonal influenza vaccination recruits few new T cells.

This receptor was taken from a man aged 50-60 years who received an inactivated influenza vaccine. The gene calls are TRBV29-1 and TRBJ2-7; maybe TRBD1 (5 bases). The specimen was PBMCs from blood, collected 11 to 12 days after vaccination. Here the CDR3 reads CSVGGQYPTEQYF. CDR3 coding DNA: TGCAGCGTTGGGGGCCAATACCCTACTGAGCAGTACTTC.